A selection of T cell receptor beta chains follows, all from one sample in a study of multiple sclerosis patients with progressive multifocal leukoencephalopathy. Some clones are missing from TCRdb's copy, which holds only in-frame ones; the method was immunoSEQ multiplex PCR. The table has about 31,000 clones, more than 70% seen once. Material: PBMCs, obtained from a patient treated with natalizumab. The source is a woman in her twenties or thirties with progressive multifocal leukoencephalopathy. Each CDR3 is given with its conserved first and last residue. A D gene is named only where the DNA matches it firmly. Only some rows state a clone size, as once, few, many or a class for expanded clones.

CDR3aa | CDR3nt | abundance | d_gene | j_gene | v_gene
CASSPVDRGSSTEAFF | TGTGCCAGCAGTCCGGTAGACAGGGGGTCTAGCACTGAAGCTTTCTTT | NA | TRBD1 | TRBJ1-1 | TRBV27
CATSRDLGGEQFF | TGTGCCACCAGCAGAGATCTGGGTGGTGAGCAGTTCTTC | NA | NA | TRBJ2-1 | TRBV15
CASGGRGQGAEPQHF | TGTGCTAGTGGGGGCCGGGGACAGGGGGCGGAGCCCCAGCATTTT | NA | TRBD1 | TRBJ1-5 | TRBV12-5
CASSPTDNEQFF | TGTGCCAGCAGCCCCACGGACAATGAGCAGTTCTTC | NA | NA | TRBJ2-1 | TRBV5-6
CASSSNSESSYNSPLHF | TGTGCCAGCAGCTCTAACAGCGAGAGCTCCTATAATTCACCCCTCCACTTT | NA | NA | TRBJ1-6 | TRBV13
CASSLRQGSTEAFF | TGTGCCAGCAGTTTGAGACAGGGGTCCACTGAAGCTTTCTTT | NA | TRBD1 | TRBJ1-1 | TRBV6-1
CASSRQGSSYNEQFF | TGTGCCAGCAGCCGCCAGGGTAGCTCCTACAATGAGCAGTTCTTC | NA | NA | TRBJ2-1 | TRBV9
CASSPYKREGLGNEQFF | TGTGCCAGCAGCCCCTACAAGCGGGAGGGCCTGGGCAATGAGCAGTTCTTC | few | TRBD2 | TRBJ2-1 | TRBV5-8
CASSELVGGYTGELFF | TGTGCCAGCAGTGAATTGGTCGGGGGGTACACCGGGGAGCTGTTTTTT | NA | TRBD2 | TRBJ2-2 | TRBV2
CASSLDSVGTQYF | TGTGCCAGCAGCTTAGATTCGGTAGGGACCCAGTACTTC | NA | NA | TRBJ2-5 | TRBV11-2
CASSPGTITTTDTQYF | TGTGCCAGCAGCCCCGGGACTATAACGACAACAGATACGCAGTATTTT | NA | TRBD2 | TRBJ2-3 | TRBV5-4
CATATGRGEKLFF | TGTGCCACCGCGACAGGGAGGGGGGAAAAACTGTTTTTT | NA | TRBD1 | TRBJ1-4 | TRBV2
CASSNTGGKNEQFF | TGTGCCAGCAGCAACACAGGGGGTAAAAATGAGCAGTTCTTC | NA | TRBD1 | TRBJ2-1 | TRBV28
CAWRLNPGQGALGPLHF | TGTGCCTGGAGACTCAACCCGGGACAGGGGGCTCTCGGGCCCCTCCACTTT | NA | TRBD1 | TRBJ1-6 | TRBV30
CVRYRRGPNEQFF | TGTGTCAGATATCGAAGAGGGCCCAATGAGCAGTTCTTC | few | NA | TRBJ2-1 | TRBV7-5
CASSSNTGELFF | TGTGCCAGCAGTTCCAACACCGGGGAGCTGTTTTTT | NA | NA | TRBJ2-2 | TRBV6-5
CAWSKLTSGNTIYF | TGTGCCTGGAGTAAGTTAACTTCAGGAAACACCATATATTTT | NA | NA | TRBJ1-3 | TRBV30
CASSVASGIPYEQYF | TGTGCCAGCAGCGTAGCCTCAGGAATCCCCTACGAGCAGTACTTC | NA | NA | TRBJ2-7 | TRBV9
CASSQDMAGGTDTQYF | TGTGCCAGCAGCCAAGATATGGCGGGAGGGACAGATACGCAGTATTTT | NA | TRBD2 | TRBJ2-3 | TRBV4-2
CAINRTSGGWLNIQYF | TGTGCCATCAATCGGACTAGCGGGGGGTGGTTGAACATTCAGTACTTC | NA | TRBD2 | TRBJ2-4 | TRBV10-3
CASSGKVAGSVFNYGYTF | TGTGCCAGCAGCGGAAAGGTTGCAGGCTCGGTATTCAACTATGGCTACACCTTC | NA | NA | TRBJ1-2 | TRBV7-3
CASSQDLRGGSPLHF | TGCGCCAGCAGCCAAGATCTCAGGGGGGGTTCACCCCTCCACTTT | NA | TRBD1 | TRBJ1-6 | TRBV4-3
CASSPRDREGTDTQYF | TGTGCCAGCAGTCCCCGGGACAGGGAAGGCACAGATACGCAGTATTTT | NA | TRBD1 | TRBJ2-3 | TRBV27
CASSPDSGDYGYTF | TGTGCCAGCAGCCCCGACAGCGGGGACTATGGCTACACCTTC | NA | NA | TRBJ1-2 | TRBV11-1
CASSLTGGAFANEKLFF | TGTGCCAGCAGCTTAACAGGGGGCGCGTTTGCTAATGAAAAACTGTTTTTT | NA | TRBD1 | TRBJ1-4 | TRBV7-2
CASRPGTSGYNEQFF | TGCGCCAGCAGGCCCGGGACTAGCGGTTACAATGAGCAGTTCTTC | NA | TRBD2 | TRBJ2-1 | TRBV5-1
CASSFSGGFSYEQYF | TGTGCCAGCAGTTTTTCAGGGGGATTCTCCTACGAGCAGTACTTC | NA | TRBD1 | TRBJ2-7 | TRBV27
CATKDRRNSPLHF | TGTGCCACCAAGGACAGGCGAAATTCACCCCTCCACTTT | NA | TRBD1 | TRBJ1-6 | TRBV6-6
CASSFAGQPSYEQYF | TGTGCCAGCAGTTTCGCCGGACAGCCATCCTACGAGCAGTACTTC | NA | NA | TRBJ2-7 | TRBV28
CATSTGSAGGGGQFF | TGTGCCACCAGCACCGGCTCAGCGGGAGGAGGGGGACAGTTCTTC | NA | TRBD2 | TRBJ2-1 | TRBV15
CASSGGFPESEQYF | TGCGCCAGCAGCGGCGGGTTTCCCGAAAGCGAGCAGTACTTC | NA | NA | TRBJ2-7 | TRBV5-1
CASRPGGDEKLFF | TGTGCCAGCAGACCAGGGGGTGATGAAAAACTGTTTTTT | NA | TRBD1 | TRBJ1-4 | TRBV14
CASSWGDRAHEQYF | TGCGCCAGCAGCTGGGGGGACAGGGCCCACGAGCAGTACTTC | NA | TRBD1 | TRBJ2-7 | TRBV5-1
CASSFILSGGFSYNEQFF | TGTGCCAGCAGCTTTATCCTAAGCGGGGGCTTCTCCTACAATGAGCAGTTCTTC | NA | TRBD2 | TRBJ2-1 | TRBV5-5
CASSSFRGGEAFF | TGTGCCAGCAGCTCGTTCAGGGGGGGTGAAGCTTTCTTT | NA | TRBD1 | TRBJ1-1 | TRBV5-6
CASSQDGQGFGYTF | TGCGCCAGCAGCCAAGATGGGCAGGGCTTTGGCTACACCTTC | NA | NA | TRBJ1-2 | TRBV4-3
CASSKVGGHHFITYQPQHF | TGTGCCAGCAGCAAAGTCGGGGGACACCACTTCATCACATATCAGCCCCAGCATTTT | NA | NA | TRBJ1-5 | TRBV21-1
CASSQGGSRLSDEQFF | TGCGCCAGCAGCCAAGGGGGCAGCAGGCTCAGCGATGAGCAGTTCTTC | NA | NA | TRBJ2-1 | TRBV4-1
CASSGLMSTDTQYF | TGTGCCAGCAGCGGCCTGATGAGCACAGATACGCAGTATTTT | NA | NA | TRBJ2-3 | TRBV14
CASSTGGSVTGELFF | TGTGCCAGCAGTACTGGGGGGTCGGTCACCGGGGAGCTGTTTTTT | NA | NA | TRBJ2-2 | TRBV9